This T cell receptor (beta chain) originates from a study of blood T cell repertoires in COVID-19. Study-wide background: T cells, B-cell-depleted T cells, or PBMCs provided the cDNA or gDNA that served as material.

The assay was immunoSEQ multiplex PCR, and TCRdb's table has in-frame clones only and misses some. The sample has 60,000 to 90,000 clones, around 84% seen once; the top ten hold 20% to 25%. The CDR3 totals 16 residues. V shed 3 bases, J shed 0 bases, and the junction held 6 bases outside the gene matches. Germline CDR1 is SGHNT and CDR2 is YYREEE (reference sequence). The J gene is TRBJ2-1, the V gene TRBV5-4; 7 nucleotides agree with TRBD2. The sample was peripheral blood. This receptor was identified in a woman between 45 and 65 years old with acute or convalescent COVID-19. This chain's CDR3 is CASSWGGVNSYNEQFF. The CDR3 nucleotides read TGTGCCAGCAGCTGGGGGGGTGTTAACTCCTACAATGAGCAGTTCTTC.